The rows below give T cell receptor beta chains drawn from one sample of a study of Graves' ophthalmopathy and Graves' hyperthyroidism. MiXCR, applied by TCRdb to the multiplex PCR reads, yields one record per CDR3 protein. The sample includes hundreds of thousands of distinct CDR3 sequences, about 20% of them seen just once. The source material was peripheral blood. The receptors shown here come from a woman aged 18 to 35 with stable Graves' hyperthyroidism. Some clones in this sample may be carry-over from other donors' samples. CDR3s include the opening cysteine and the closing phenylalanine or tryptophan. Fields, in order: D gene, clone size, V gene, CDR3 length, J gene, CDR3 DNA, CDR3 protein. The D gene is left open where the match is weak. Clone size is shown for a subset of rows, as once, few, many or a class of expanded clone.

NA	NA	TRBV5-1	14	TRBJ2-5	TGCGCCAGCAGTCGGGAGACCCCCCAAGAGAGCCAGTACTTC	CASSRETPQESQYF
NA	NA	TRBV29-1	12	TRBJ1-5	TGCAGCGTTGCGGAGAGCAATCAGCCCCAGCATTTT	CSVAESNQPQHF
NA	many	TRBV9	16	TRBJ2-5	TGTGCCAGCAGCCCATCCGCCGGACAGTCGCAAGAGACCCAGTACTTC	CASSPSAGQSQETQYF
NA	once	TRBV27	14	TRBJ1-2	TGTGCCAGCAGTCGCAGGGGAGAAGCCTATGGCTACACCTTC	CASSRRGEAYGYTF
TRBD1	once	TRBV3-1	15	TRBJ1-2	TGTGCCAGCAGCCAAGGACAGGGCGGTATAAATGGCTACACCTTC	CASSQGQGGINGYTF
NA	NA	TRBV3-1	15	TRBJ1-2	TGTGCCAGCAGCCAAGGGACAGCAACTAACTATGGCTACACCTTC	CASSQGTATNYGYTF
TRBD1	NA	TRBV6-1	15	TRBJ1-1	TGTGCCAGCAGTGGAGGGACAGGGGGCAGGACTGAAGCTTTCTTT	CASSGGTGGRTEAFF
NA	many	TRBV30	14	TRBJ1-5	TGTGCCTGGGCAGGACCGAAATTAAATCAGCCCCAGCATTTT	CAWAGPKLNQPQHF
NA	many	TRBV19	13	TRBJ1-2	TGTGCCAGTAGTTACCGGGACGCCCTGGGCTACACCTTC	CASSYRDALGYTF
NA	many	TRBV2	13	TRBJ2-7	TGTGCCAGCAGTGGGGCGCCACACTACGAGCAGTACTTC	CASSGAPHYEQYF
NA	NA	TRBV6-5	15	TRBJ1-2	TGTGCCAGCAGTTACTCGAGTACCGCCGGCTATGGCTACACCTTC	CASSYSSTAGYGYTF
NA	few	TRBV6-5	11	TRBJ2-7	TGTGCCAGCAGTTCCGACTACGAGCAGCACTTC	CASSSDYEQHF
TRBD1	NA	TRBV27	16	TRBJ2-7	TGTGCCAGCAGTGTACAGGGGGATGGGGGGTTATACGAGCAGTACTTC	CASSVQGDGGLYEQYF
TRBD2	NA	TRBV6-1	16	TRBJ2-5	TGTGCCAGCAGCCCGACTAGCGGGGGAAGGCAAGAGACCCAGTACTTC	CASSPTSGGRQETQYF
TRBD1	NA	TRBV12-3/TRBV12-4	14	TRBJ1-1	TGTGCCAGCAGTTTACGCATGGGACAGGGGACAGCTTTCTTT	CASSLRMGQGTAFF
NA	NA	TRBV12-3/TRBV12-4	13	TRBJ2-5	TGTGCCAGCACCGCCGGGACTTCAGAGACCCAGTACTTC	CASTAGTSETQYF
TRBD1	many	TRBV6-1	16	TRBJ2-5	TGTGCCAGCAGTCTCCGGGACAGGGAGGCAAAGGGGACCCAGTACTTC	CASSLRDREAKGTQYF
NA	many	TRBV12-3/TRBV12-4	14	TRBJ1-1	TGTGCCAGCAGTTTAGCGGACAGAAACACTGAAGCTTTCTTT	CASSLADRNTEAFF
NA	few	TRBV9	13	TRBJ2-3	TGTGCCAGCAGTCCCGGGATTACAGATACGCAGTATTTT	CASSPGITDTQYF
NA	few	TRBV5-1	18	TRBJ2-7	TGCGCCAGCAGCTTGGGAGTGTTCGGGAGTAAGGGGAAGTACGAGCAGTACTTC	CASSLGVFGSKGKYEQYF
NA	many	TRBV29-1	12	TRBJ1-2	TGCAGCGTTGACCAGGGTTTGAGTGGCTACACCTTC	CSVDQGLSGYTF
NA	NA	TRBV30	16	TRBJ1-1	TGTGCCCGGATTCCTATCCGGGCCCCAAGGGACACTGAAGCTTTCTTT	CARIPIRAPRDTEAFF
NA	few	TRBV24-1	14	TRBJ2-2	TGTGCCACCAGTGGAGAGAGGGACACCGGGGAGCTGTTTTTT	CATSGERDTGELFF
TRBD2	NA	TRBV24-1	13	TRBJ2-7	TGTGCCACCAGGGGCGAGGGAGGGTACGAGCAGTACTTC	CATRGEGGYEQYF
TRBD1	many	TRBV29-1	14	TRBJ1-2	TGCAGCGTTGTGGGGGGACAGGGCCCCTATGGCTACACCTTC	CSVVGGQGPYGYTF
NA	many	TRBV12-3/TRBV12-4	16	TRBJ1-3	TGTGCCAGCAGGAAGTATACAGGGAGCTCTGGAAACACCATATATTTT	CASRKYTGSSGNTIYF
NA	NA	TRBV20-1	17	TRBJ1-1	TGCAGTGCTAGAGATCAGGGGTTTCTGTTTCGGGGCACTGAAGCTTTCTTT	CSARDQGFLFRGTEAFF
TRBD1	many	TRBV20-1	15	TRBJ1-1	TGCAGTGCTAGACAGGGGGCGAGTCAAAACACTGAAGCTTTCTTT	CSARQGASQNTEAFF
NA	many	TRBV29-1	13	TRBJ2-2	TGCAGCGGAGTGCTTGGGCGTAGCGGGGAGCTGTTTTTT	CSGVLGRSGELFF
TRBD1	NA	TRBV28	14	TRBJ1-2	TGTGCCAGCAGTTTACCACAGGGGGCGAATGGCTACACCTTC	CASSLPQGANGYTF
NA	NA	TRBV5-1	15	TRBJ1-6	TGCGCCAGCAGCCCGGATCTTCTTGGGAATTCACCCCTCCACTTT	CASSPDLLGNSPLHF
TRBD1	few	TRBV18	13	TRBJ2-4	TGTGCCAGCTCACCGGACAGGGGTAACATTCAGTACTTC	CASSPDRGNIQYF
TRBD2	NA	TRBV7-9	15	TRBJ2-2	TGTGCCAGCAGCTCACCGGGACTAGCAACCGGGGAGCTGTTTTTT	CASSSPGLATGELFF
NA	NA	TRBV7-2	15	TRBJ2-7	TGTGCCAGCAGCCCTTCTGAGGGCAGGGGCTACGAGCAGTACTTC	CASSPSEGRGYEQYF
TRBD2	NA	TRBV6-1	15	TRBJ2-5	TGTGCCAGCAGGCCAGCGGGGGGCCCTCAAGAGACCCAGTACTTC	CASRPAGGPQETQYF
NA	many	TRBV7-9	15	TRBJ1-5	TGTGCCAGCAGCTTAGGAGGGGATCGCAATCAGCCCCAGCATTTT	CASSLGGDRNQPQHF
NA	NA	TRBV28	14	TRBJ1-1	TGTGCCAGCAGTCCCGGGGCCCTTTACACTGAAGCTTTCTTT	CASSPGALYTEAFF
NA	NA	TRBV24-1	16	TRBJ1-1	TGTGCCACCAGTGATCGCCCCCCCCACGGGGACACTGAAGCTTTCTTT	CATSDRPPHGDTEAFF
TRBD2	NA	TRBV7-9	14	TRBJ2-7	TGTGCCAGCAGCTTACCGGCAGGGCGGGGGGAGCAGTACTTC	CASSLPAGRGEQYF
NA	many	TRBV6-2/TRBV6-3	14	TRBJ2-5	TGTGCCAGCAGTCCTCAGACCAGACAAGAGACCCAGTACTTC	CASSPQTRQETQYF
NA	many	TRBV30	14	TRBJ1-1	TGTGCCTGGACCTCGGGCAGGGGGAACACTGAAGCTTTCTTT	CAWTSGRGNTEAFF
NA	many	TRBV12-3/TRBV12-4	15	TRBJ1-2	TGTGCCAGCAGTTTAAGGGGAGGCGGGGCTGTTGGCTACACCTTC	CASSLRGGGAVGYTF
NA	few	TRBV20-1	15	TRBJ2-7	TGCAGTGCTCGTGGTCAAGTGAACAGAAACTACGAGCAGTACTTC	CSARGQVNRNYEQYF
NA	NA	TRBV29-1	15	TRBJ2-7	TGCAGCGTTATCGGGGGCGGGGGAAGCTCCTACGAGCAGTACTTC	CSVIGGGGSSYEQYF
TRBD1	many	TRBV27	18	TRBJ1-2	TGTGCCAGCAGTTTATGGTCCGGGACAGAGAACATTAACTATGGCTACACCTTC	CASSLWSGTENINYGYTF
NA	many	TRBV14	13	TRBJ1-1	TGTGCCAGCAGCCTCGTGGGGCCGACTGAAGCTTTCTTT	CASSLVGPTEAFF
NA	many	TRBV5-6	12	TRBJ1-2	TGTGCCAGCAGCTTCTTGGTGGATGGCTACACCTTC	CASSFLVDGYTF
TRBD1	many	TRBV15	15	TRBJ2-4	TGTGCCACCAGCGATACAGGGGAGACCAAAAACATTCAGTACTTC	CATSDTGETKNIQYF
NA	many	TRBV7-3	15	TRBJ2-2	TGTGCCAGCAGCTTAACAGGGCCTAACACCGGGGAGCTGTTTTTT	CASSLTGPNTGELFF
NA	few	TRBV7-9	15	TRBJ1-1	TGTGCCAGCAGCTTCGGGGGCCCCAGGGACACTGAAGCTTTCTTT	CASSFGGPRDTEAFF
TRBD1	few	TRBV7-9	15	TRBJ2-7	TGTGCCAGCAGCTTAGAAACAGGGGGCAAGGACGAGCAGTACTTC	CASSLETGGKDEQYF
NA	NA	TRBV6-1	15	TRBJ2-7	TGTGCCAGCAGTGAAACCCGGGGGTCACCCTACGAGCAGTACTTC	CASSETRGSPYEQYF
TRBD2	many	TRBV7-2	17	TRBJ2-5	TGTGCCAGCAGCTTAGCGCTCGCACTAGCGGGAAGGGAGACCCAGTACTTC	CASSLALALAGRETQYF